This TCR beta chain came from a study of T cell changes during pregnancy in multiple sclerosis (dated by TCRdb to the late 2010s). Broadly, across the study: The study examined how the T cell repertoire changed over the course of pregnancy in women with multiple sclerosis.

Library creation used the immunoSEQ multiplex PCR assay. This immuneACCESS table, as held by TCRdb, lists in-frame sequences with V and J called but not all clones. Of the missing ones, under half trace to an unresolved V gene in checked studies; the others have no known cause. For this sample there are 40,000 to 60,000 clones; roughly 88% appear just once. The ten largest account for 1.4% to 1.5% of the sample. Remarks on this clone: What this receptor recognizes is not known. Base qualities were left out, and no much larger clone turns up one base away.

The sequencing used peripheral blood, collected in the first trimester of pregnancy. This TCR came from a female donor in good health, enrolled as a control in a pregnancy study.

The bases read TGTGCCAGCAGTTTGGGACTACCAGAACAAGAGACCCAGTACTTC. Its translation is CASSLGLPEQETQYF. The receptor chain draws on TRBV28 and TRBJ2-5; the junction holds 7 bases that match TRBD2. The germline V end is reduced by 3 bases and the J end by 2 bases; junction bases left unmatched: 6. The CDR1 and CDR2 encoded by the germline V gene are MDHEN and SYDVKM. The CDR3 numbers 15 residues from cysteine through phenylalanine. The DNA shown is the 45-base CDR3, in frame from base 1. Beyond the CDR3, the reference TRBV28 and TRBJ2-5 genes provide the residues; the full variable domain reads: DVKVTQSSRYLVKRTGEKVFLECVQDMDHENMFWYRQDPGLGLRLIYFSYDVKMKEKGDIPEGYSVSREKKERFSLILESASTNQTSMYLCASSLGLPEQETQYFGPGTRLLVL.